Below, 9 T cell receptor beta chains from the same sample are listed, as sequenced in a study of T-cell memory formation after mild COVID-19. TCRdb ran MiXCR on the 5' RACE reads and lists one entry per CDR3 protein. The sample lists 190,000 or so distinct CDR3 sequences, roughly 27% occurring once. Sequencing was performed on PBMCs or a T cell subset sorted from them (not recorded which). The receptors derive from an adult woman who had mild COVID-19 (a few samples of this study predate the infection). Cell type and time point are not known.

The CDR3 spells CASRPDGVVGTEAFF. CDR3 DNA: TGCGCCAGCAGGCCCGACGGGGTTGTTGGCACTGAAGCTTTCTTT. The J gene is TRBJ1-1, the V gene TRBV5-1; D gene unclear. Germline values: CDR1 SGHRS, CDR2 YFSETQ. This CDR3 has 15 residues. V was trimmed by 5 bases and J by 4 bases, leaving 18 bases between them.

The table lists this clonotype with a count of one. The CDR3 bases are TGTGCCTGGAGACCGCAGGGTTTTTCACCCCTCCACTTT. Protein: CAWRPQGFSPLHF. The chain uses TRBV30 and TRBJ1-6; perhaps TRBD1 as D (5 bases). CDR1 is GTSNPN and CDR2 is SVGIG in the germline V gene (reference sequence). The CDR3 has 13 residues. Trimming took 3 bases from V and 9 from J, leaving 12 bases between them.

This clonotype was seen a few times. The chain joins TRBV13 to TRBJ2-7; 14 bases map to TRBD2. The CDR3 sequence is 17 residues long. V dropped 6 bases and J dropped 2; count of bases not matched to a gene: 9. CDR1 and CDR2 from the germline V gene are PRHDT and FYEKMQ (reference sequence). The CDR3 here is CASRGQGLAGATYEQYF. CDR3 nucleotide sequence: TGTGCCAGCAGAGGCCAGGGACTAGCGGGAGCAACCTACGAGCAGTACTTC.

This rearrangement joins TRBV7-8 to TRBJ2-7; TRBD1 matches 7 bases. The CDR3 totals 15 residues. With V trimmed by 5 bases and J by 4 bases, 11 bases remained unmatched. Germline V gene lookup returns CDR1 SGHVS and CDR2 FQNEAQ. The CDR3 is CASSLSQGLGYEQYF. In DNA form, the CDR3 reads TGTGCCAGCAGCCTATCACAGGGGCTAGGATACGAGCAGTACTTC.

This clonotype has just a few counts. The chain recombines TRBV3-1 with TRBJ2-1; TRBD2 agrees at 9 bases. The CDR3 totals 14 residues. CDR1 LGHDT and CDR2 YNNKEL come from the germline V gene (reference sequence). Germline trimming cut 4 bases from V and 6 bases from J; bases unmatched to any gene: 4. CDR3 in amino acids: CASSRRGGGNEQFF. The CDR3 DNA is TGTGCCAGCAGCCGGCGGGGGGGCGGCAATGAGCAGTTCTTC.

There are a few counts of this clonotype. The rearrangement uses TRBV5-1 and TRBJ2-1; 8 bases fit TRBD1. The CDR3 covers 15 residues. Germline-derived CDR1 and CDR2 are SGHRS and YFSETQ. The V segment lost 5 bases and the J segment 4 bases; nucleotides outside the gene matches: 8. CDR3 bases: TGCGCCAGCAGGCCCACCGGGACAGGATACAATGAGCAGTTCTTC. This gives the protein CASRPTGTGYNEQFF.

In DNA, the CDR3 is TGTGCCAGCAGTTACTCGACAGGGGGAGGCGAGCAGTACTTC. Residues: CASSYSTGGGEQYF. V and J are TRBV6-6 and TRBJ2-7; 9 bases agree with TRBD1. V lost 0 bases and J lost 6; bases outside the gene matches: 3. Germline CDR1 reads MNHNY; CDR2 reads SVGAGI (reference sequence). The CDR3 runs to 14 residues.

The gene calls are TRBV12-3 or TRBV12-4 and TRBJ2-3, with D unresolved. Trimming removed 7 bases at V and 0 bases at J, with 17 bases between. The CDR3 extends over 16 amino acids. CDR3 residues: CASTNPDRRSTDTQYF. The CDR3 DNA reads TGTGCCAGCACCAACCCCGACCGAAGGAGCACAGATACGCAGTATTTT.

This clonotype was observed a handful of times. Here the CDR3 reads CASSDQAGAGDTQYF. CDR3 coding DNA: TGTGCCAGCAGCGATCAAGCGGGGGCAGGAGATACGCAGTATTTT. The chain employs TRBV7-2 and TRBJ2-3; 8 nucleotides agree with TRBD2. The CDR3 is 15 amino acids. CDR1 and CDR2 (germline): SGHTA, FQGNSA. V shed 5 bases and J 5 bases; nucleotides not matched to a gene: 9.